Listed below are T cell receptor beta chains from one sample, sequenced in a study of naive and memory T cell subsets. TCRdb redid the calling of the UMI-ligation and nested PCR reads with MiXCR, one entry per CDR3 protein. This sample yields 89,000 or so distinct CDR3 sequences, of which around 13% are seen a single time; 0.7% to 0.95% belongs to the top ten. Sequencing was done on a sample of central memory CD4+ T cells from blood. The receptor source for this set is a human donor in good health. The conserved cysteine and the conserved F or W are not part of the CDR3 here. Fields, in order: D gene, V gene, J gene, CDR3 length, CDR3 protein. A D gene is named only where the DNA matches it firmly.

>NA|TRBV18|TRBJ1-3|15
ASSPQTGTTSGNTIY
>NA|TRBV20-1|TRBJ2-1|12
SARAARRYNEQF
>TRBD1|TRBV5-4|TRBJ2-3|12
ASSARTGLDTQY
>NA|TRBV27|TRBJ1-6|12
ASSPGTANSPLH
>TRBD2|TRBV29-1|TRBJ2-7|11
SVAGGNSYEQY
>NA|TRBV7-8|TRBJ2-2|11
ASSGGITGELF
>NA|TRBV25-1|TRBJ2-3|13
ASSESGRITDTQY
>TRBD1|TRBV12-3/TRBV12-4|TRBJ1-2|15
ASSSPGPRTGTNGYT
>NA|TRBV20-1|TRBJ2-3|12
SARGYRVTDTQY
>TRBD1|TRBV29-1|TRBJ2-7|13
SVGGRQGNAYEQY
>NA|TRBV10-2|TRBJ2-7|10
ASNGPAYEQY
>NA|TRBV11-2|TRBJ1-5|11
ASIPLPNQPQH
>TRBD1|TRBV6-1|TRBJ1-2|12
ASREAPGQGADT
>NA|TRBV3-1|TRBJ1-3|12
ASSQVAAGNTIY
>NA|TRBV20-1|TRBJ2-7|10
SAYKTSYEQY
>NA|TRBV20-1|TRBJ2-3|12
SARWGRGTDTQY
>TRBD1|TRBV20-1|TRBJ1-6|13
SARRGQGGNSPLH
>NA|TRBV28|TRBJ2-3|12
ASSSRHYTDTQY
>NA|TRBV28|TRBJ1-2|11
ASRLAAGEGYT
>NA|TRBV14|TRBJ2-2|15
ASSQAWGTGNTGELF
>TRBD2|TRBV3-1|TRBJ2-3|14
ASSQGTSGRIDTQY
>TRBD1|TRBV6-5|TRBJ1-1|13
ASSTWTGGNTEAF
>TRBD2|TRBV11-2|TRBJ2-2|15
ASSHTSGSMVSGELF
>NA|TRBV2|TRBJ2-1|13
ASSEGWAAYNEQF
>NA|TRBV20-1|TRBJ2-7|11
SAPNLELVREY
>NA|TRBV20-1|TRBJ2-1|10
SASGSYNEQF
>TRBD2|TRBV7-3|TRBJ2-1|11
ASSTGTSYEQF
>TRBD2|TRBV6-5|TRBJ2-7|12
ASSRGGDTYEQY
>TRBD1|TRBV5-4|TRBJ2-2|14
ASSSRDRGQAGELF
>TRBD2|TRBV5-1|TRBJ2-1|14
ASSSTSGGGGGEQF
>NA|TRBV7-2|TRBJ2-3|18
ASSRNIDGAADSRTDTQY
>TRBD2|TRBV19|TRBJ2-2|11
AGTSGSTGELF
>NA|TRBV10-3|TRBJ1-6|12
AISAGGGDSPLH
>TRBD1|TRBV29-1|TRBJ1-1|12
SVRGQAWDTEAF
>TRBD2|TRBV30|TRBJ2-3|12
AWSRLAGGNTQY
>NA|TRBV12-3/TRBV12-4|TRBJ2-6|9
ASSGANVLT
>NA|TRBV6-2/TRBV6-3|TRBJ2-1|12
ASREGGSYNEQF
>NA|TRBV6-6|TRBJ2-7|10
ATRPGGYEQY
>NA|TRBV7-9|TRBJ2-5|12
ASSPTTSLETQY
>NA|TRBV12-3/TRBV12-4|TRBJ2-4|13
ASSLAGRAENIQY
>NA|TRBV11-2|TRBJ2-1|13
ASSLRTGSYNEQF
>NA|TRBV12-3/TRBV12-4|TRBJ1-1|12
ASSLNTGFTEAF
>NA|TRBV11-2|TRBJ1-1|11
ASSLEIQGRAF
>TRBD1|TRBV29-1|TRBJ1-2|11
SAGQGDNYGYT
>NA|TRBV28|TRBJ2-7|12
ASSLHDSATEQY
>NA|TRBV7-2|TRBJ1-2|12
ASSPFYEGAGYT
>NA|TRBV6-1|TRBJ1-5|13
ASSEYEGRNQPQH
>NA|TRBV5-1|TRBJ1-1|12
ASSLKRGNTEAF
>NA|TRBV6-6|TRBJ2-2|13
ASSPGTKNTGELF
>NA|TRBV20-1|TRBJ1-5|11
SAVQGGNQPQH
>NA|TRBV5-6|TRBJ2-3|15
ASSRYGLEAVTDTQY
>TRBD1|TRBV20-1|TRBJ2-4|18
SARGIRERTGQLTKNIQY
>TRBD2|TRBV6-5|TRBJ2-4|14
ASSYKAGGTKNIQY
>TRBD2|TRBV7-2|TRBJ2-7|13
ASSFTSGVSYEQY
>NA|TRBV20-1|TRBJ2-7|13
SARAASGLIYEQY
>TRBD1|TRBV5-1|TRBJ1-2|12
ASSWDSKPYGYT
>TRBD1|TRBV30|TRBJ1-4|12
AWSRQGANEKLF
>NA|TRBV6-1|TRBJ2-1|15
ASSYADAGGIRNEQF
>NA|TRBV6-2/TRBV6-3|TRBJ2-5|11
ATDPGRQETQY
>TRBD2|TRBV10-2|TRBJ2-3|13
ASSAGEGLADTQY